This T cell receptor (beta chain) came from a study of multiple sclerosis patients with progressive multifocal leukoencephalopathy. General study results and limits: PML-onset expanded TRB clones were detectable before and during natalizumab therapy.

Sequencing was at survey level. Synthetic inline TR CDR3 controls covering all V-J pairings were spiked into each PCR. Data came from immunoSEQ multiplex PCR; TCRdb stores just in-frame clones and leaves some out. The sample shows 30,000 or so clones, 89% of them seen only once. Germline CDR1 reads LGHNA; CDR2 reads YSLEER. Trimming shortened V by 0 bases and J by 1 base, and 9 bases separated the two germline ends. The CDR3 contains 15 residues. Documented time point: before natalizumab initiation. Every listed patient previously received interferon beta; all PML patients were women. With regard to this clone: Antigen specificity is unknown.

Sequenced material: PBMCs. The sequence was collected from a human donor with multiple sclerosis. The gene calls are TRBV4-3 and TRBJ1-1; D is undetermined. DNA for the CDR3: TGCGCCAGCAGCCAAGAGGTGACCAAGAACACTGAAGCTTTCTTT. It translates to CASSQEVTKNTEAFF.